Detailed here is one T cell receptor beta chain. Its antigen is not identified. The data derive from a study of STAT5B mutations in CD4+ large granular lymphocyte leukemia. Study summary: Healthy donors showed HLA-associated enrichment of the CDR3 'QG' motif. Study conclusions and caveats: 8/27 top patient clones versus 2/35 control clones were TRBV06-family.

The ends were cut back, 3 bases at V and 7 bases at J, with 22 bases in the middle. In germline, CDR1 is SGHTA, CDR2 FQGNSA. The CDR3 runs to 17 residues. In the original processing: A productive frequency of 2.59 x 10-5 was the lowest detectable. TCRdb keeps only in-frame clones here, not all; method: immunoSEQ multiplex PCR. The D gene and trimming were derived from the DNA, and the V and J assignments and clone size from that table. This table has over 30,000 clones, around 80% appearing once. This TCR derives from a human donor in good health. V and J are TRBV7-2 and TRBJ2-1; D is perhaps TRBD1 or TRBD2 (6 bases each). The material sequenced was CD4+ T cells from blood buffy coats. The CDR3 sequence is CASSLDGGQWAWNEQFF. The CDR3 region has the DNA TGTGCCAGCAGCTTGGACGGGGGCCAATGGGCATGGAATGAGCAGTTCTTC.